This TCR beta chain stems from a study of human T cells and chemical hapten exposure. Germline CDR1 DFQATT, CDR2 SNEGSKA (reference sequence). The J segment lost 3 bases and the V segment lost 3 bases, leaving 4 bases of the junction unmatched. This CDR3 is built from 14 residues. The time point is: pre-sensitization, week 0. The treatment is: therapeutic diphenylcyclopropenone sensitization with weekly scalp DPC. In the original processing: Between roughly 23,224 and 700,000 TCRs appeared in each sample, and the median stood at 95,638. One entry per CDR3 protein results from TCRdb running MiXCR on the RACE reads. What appears here as the V and J calls and clone size reflects TCRdb's work, not the paper's. The sample lists 280,000 or so distinct CDR3 sequences, 7.5% to 9% occurring once.

This receptor was identified in a man aged 18 to 30 with alopecia areata. Some clones in this sample may be carry-over from other donors' samples. This specimen consisted of whole blood, obtained in connection with sensitization to the hapten diphenylcyclopropenone (DPC). V usage is TRBV20-1 and J usage is TRBJ1-5, with TRBD1 matching 8 bases. Written as DNA, the CDR3 is TGCAGTGCTAGCGACAGGGGCGTCAATCAGCCCCAGCATTTT. This translates into CSASDRGVNQPQHF.